One sample yielded the 17 T cell receptor beta chains listed below, sequenced in a study of Ad26.COV2.S vaccination and SARS-CoV-2 variants. Treatment defined: roughly 20 received Ad26.COV2.S at low or high dose, single or two shots; 5 received placebo; per-sample allocation not given. At day 63 after the first vaccine or placebo injection, samples were drawn. Clones were read by immunoSEQ multiplex PCR, and TCRdb kept only the in-frame ones, dropping some. The data show more than 300,000 clones, with more than 85% seen just once and 5% held by the top ten. The sample was peripheral blood, taken in a trial of Ad26.COV2.S vaccine versus placebo. These receptors were taken from a person between 18 and 60 years old who received the Ad26.COV2.S COVID-19 vaccine or a placebo.

The chain links TRBV2 to TRBJ1-5; 10 bases map to TRBD1. This CDR3 has 15 residues. The V gene's germline CDR1 is SNHLY and CDR2 FYNNEI. The trim removed 4 bases at V and 7 bases at J, leaving 7 bases unmatched. This CDR3 reads CASSGLTGGGQPQHF. The CDR3 nucleotides read TGTGCCAGCAGTGGACTGACAGGGGGCGGACAGCCCCAGCATTTT. Based on the CDR3 plus reference TRBV2 and TRBJ1-5, the full variable domain is EPEVTQTPSHQVTQMGQEVILRCVPISNHLYFYWYRQILGQKVEFLVSFYNNEISEKSEIFDDQFSVERPDGSNFTLKIRSTKLEDSAMYFCASSGLTGGGQPQHFGDGTRLSIL.

V gene TRBV24-1 combines with J gene TRBJ2-7; 12 bases match TRBD1. This CDR3 region has 16 residues. The trim removed 0 bases at V and 5 bases at J, leaving 4 bases unmatched. Germline loops: CDR1 KGHDR, CDR2 SFDVKD. The CDR3 loop is CATSDLRGQGAHEQYF. For the CDR3, the DNA is TGTGCCACCAGTGATTTGAGGGGACAGGGGGCCCACGAGCAGTACTTC.

The rearrangement links TRBV9 to TRBJ1-3; 8 bases line up with TRBD1. V was pared by 3 bases and J by 4 bases, with 3 bases of the junction left unmatched. Germline V gene sequence: CDR1 SGDLS, CDR2 YYNGEE. The CDR3 extends over 14 amino acids. In nucleotides, the CDR3 is TGTGCCAGCAGCGGACAGGGGTTAGGAAACACCATATATTTT. It yields the protein CASSGQGLGNTIYF.

The chain has TRBV6-1 and TRBJ2-1; D uncertain. Trimming took off 1 base at V and 7 bases at J, with 8 bases between the two ends. CDR1 and CDR2 (germline): MNHNS, SASEGT. This CDR3 is built from 13 residues. The CDR3 loop is CASSEGARNEQFF. CDR3 sequence (DNA): TGTGCCAGCAGTGAAGGGGCGCGTAATGAGCAGTTCTTC.

The chain uses TRBV7-6 and TRBJ2-5; a possible D gene is TRBD1 (5 bases). The length of the CDR3 is 15 residues. Germline assignment: CDR1 SGHVS and CDR2 FNYEAQ. V shed 3 bases and J shed 4 bases, with 15 bases lying between them. Here the CDR3 reads CASSFTQGSRETQYF. CDR3 coding DNA: TGTGCCAGCAGCTTCACGCAGGGAAGCCGAGAGACCCAGTACTTC.

The CDR3 DNA reads as TGTGCCAGCAGCCGCCCTGGTACCCACGAGCAGTACTTC. This sequence encodes CASSRPGTHEQYF. The J gene is TRBJ2-7, the V gene TRBV27; D call uncertain. V lost 6 bases, J lost 5 bases, and 14 bases lay in between. Germline values: CDR1 MNHEY, CDR2 SMNVEV (reference sequence). The CDR3 loop spans 13 amino acids.

The chain is built from TRBV30 and TRBJ1-2; D unresolved. Germline lookup yields CDR1 GTSNPN and CDR2 SVGIG (reference sequence). Trimming stripped 2 bases from V and 1 base from J, with 5 bases between. The CDR3 spans 12 residues. CDR3 in DNA: TGTGCCTGGAGTACGCTTAACTATGGCTACACCTTC. The encoded protein is CAWSTLNYGYTF.

The chain recombines TRBV7-8 with TRBJ2-2; a weak D match, TRBD2 (5 bases). With 0 bases removed from V and 1 base from J, the gap between germline ends came to 18 bases. The CDR3 has 19 residues. The germline V gene has CDR1 SGHVS and CDR2 FQNEAQ. The CDR3: CASSLARLPIPMNTGELFF. CDR3 nucleotide sequence: TGTGCCAGCAGCTTAGCCCGACTACCTATACCCATGAACACCGGGGAGCTGTTTTTT.

V and J are TRBV5-1 and TRBJ2-1; 9 bases map to TRBD2. Germline V lookup: CDR1 SGHRS, CDR2 YFSETQ. The CDR3 sequence is 15 residues long. V was clipped by 0 bases and J by 7 bases; unmatched bases: 5. CDR3 nucleotide sequence: TGCGCCAGCAGCTTGGCAGTAGCGGGAGTGAATGAGCAGTTCTTC. Its translation: CASSLAVAGVNEQFF.

Concerning this clone: The same CDR3 also results from other DNA sequences found in this sample. The chain has TRBV15 and TRBJ2-7; D is uncertain. Germline loops: CDR1 LNHNV, CDR2 YYDKDF (reference sequence). This CDR3 is 14 amino acids long. Trimming removed 0 bases at V and 0 bases at J, with 6 bases between. CDR3 nucleotides: TGTGCCACCAGCAGAGACAGAAGCTCCTACGAGCAGTACTTC. Its translation is CATSRDRSSYEQYF.

The chain employs TRBV28 and TRBJ2-5, with 11 bases that match TRBD2. Looked up from germline, CDR1 is MDHEN and CDR2 is SYDVKM. The CDR3 loop spans 14 amino acids. V lost 6 bases to trimming and J lost 14 bases; unmatched junction nucleotides: 14. This CDR3 reads CASRRAIAGGGFYF. CDR3 DNA sequence: TGTGCCAGCAGAAGGGCGATAGCGGGAGGGGGTTTTTACTTC.

On this clone: One junction end does not reproduce the germline sequence, and a read error may be involved. This rearrangement joins TRBV28 to TRBJ2-1, with 9 nucleotides matching TRBD2. The CDR3 is 16 amino acids. Germline V gives CDR1 MDHEN, CDR2 SYDVKM. This chain's CDR3 is CASSDYSGSSYKEQFF. DNA for the CDR3: TGTGCCAGCAGTGATTATAGCGGGAGCAGCTACAAAGAGCAGTTCTTC.

V is TRBV5-1 and J is TRBJ2-7; D tentatively reads TRBD1 or TRBD2 (6 bases each). Germline loops: CDR1 SGHRS, CDR2 YFSETQ. V gave up 1 base and J gave up 5 bases, with 10 bases separating them. CDR3 length: 13 amino acids. CDR3 DNA sequence: TGCGCCAGCAGCTTGTACGGGGGCAACGAGCAGTACTTC. It specifies CASSLYGGNEQYF.

The J gene is TRBJ2-1, the V gene TRBV11-2, with D possibly TRBD2 on 6 matching bases. Trimming removed 3 bases at V and 4 bases at J, with 13 bases between. Looked up from germline, CDR1 is SGHAT and CDR2 is FQNNGV. The CDR3 runs 15 residues. CDR3 loop: CASSFRWGEYNEQFF. The CDR3, as DNA: TGTGCCAGCAGCTTTCGGTGGGGGGAATACAATGAGCAGTTCTTC.

In DNA, the CDR3 is TGTGCCAGCAGTTACTCGGCGGGGAATTCACCCCTCCACTTT. Its translation is CASSYSAGNSPLHF. J is TRBJ1-6 and V is TRBV6-2 or TRBV6-3; D is undetermined. The V end lost 0 bases, the J end lost 7 bases, and 7 bases lay between the germline ends. This CDR3 comprises 14 residues. Germline-derived CDR1 and CDR2 are MNHEY and SVGEGT.

This clone was seen just once. The chain links TRBV4-1 to TRBJ2-1; 7 bases agree with TRBD2. This CDR3 has 15 amino acids. V lost 0 bases and J lost 2; bases outside the gene matches: 1. Germline V CDR1 and CDR2: MGHRA, YSYEKL. CDR3 sequence: CASSQESGTYNEQFF. The CDR3 coding sequence is TGCGCCAGCAGCCAAGAAAGCGGGACCTACAATGAGCAGTTCTTC.

This rearrangement joins TRBV6-1 to TRBJ1-1; 11 bases map to TRBD1. The germline gives CDR1 MNHNS, CDR2 SASEGT. The CDR3 spans 15 residues. V lost 1 base, J lost 8 bases, and 6 bases stayed unmatched. This CDR3 is CASSEVRTGGVEAFF. The DNA for the CDR3 is TGTGCCAGCAGTGAAGTGCGGACAGGGGGCGTAGAAGCTTTCTTT.